This T cell receptor beta chain was documented in a study of human T cells and chemical hapten exposure. Study details: The sensitizing agent was 2% DPC, placed on about 2 cm by about 2 cm of upper inner arm skin. Alopecia areata, totalis or universalis affected patients who were mostly female.

Deletions cut 1 base from V and 6 bases from J, with 15 bases between. CDR1 and CDR2 from the germline V gene are SGHTA and FQGNSA. This CDR3 has 15 residues. The library labeled individual cDNA molecules by adding unique molecular identifiers to them. TCRdb processed the RACE reads anew with MiXCR; each CDR3 protein has one entry. The data hold around 340,000 distinct CDR3 sequences, with about 7% observed a single time. Time point of the sample: patch test 1, 2 weeks after DPC sensitization. The treatment here: therapeutic diphenylcyclopropenone sensitization with weekly scalp DPC. The TCR comes from a woman between 18 and 29 years old with alopecia areata. Some clones in this sample may be carry-over from other donors' samples. The input for sequencing was whole blood, taken in connection with sensitization to the hapten diphenylcyclopropenone (DPC). This chain links TRBV7-2 with TRBJ1-2; D gene uncertain. Written as DNA, the CDR3 is TGTGCCAGCAGCTTAGAGGTTTCGAGAGGGAATGGCTACACCTTC. As protein: CASSLEVSRGNGYTF.